The clone carrying this T cell receptor beta chain is classed as medium-sized. The TCR beta profiling, which covered VDJ combination and CDR3 sequence, was carried out using genomic DNA as the template. TCRdb itself ran the reads through MiXCR, one entry per CDR3 protein. The sample records 50,000 to 65,000 distinct CDR3 sequences, under 55% being singletons. The data were obtained in a study of CD8+CD57+ T cells in acquired aplastic anemia. At the level of the study: Healthy donor sequencing depth: around 10 million CD4+, roughly 11 million CD8+ reads.

Germline V gene lookup returns CDR1 KGHDR and CDR2 SFDVKD. V dropped 9 bases and J dropped 6 bases, with 16 bases sitting between them. The CDR3 extends over 13 amino acids. The chain couples TRBV24-1 to TRBJ1-2, with D possibly TRBD1 on 5 matching bases. Sequencing was carried out using sorted CD4+, CD8+, or CD8+CD57+ T cells (not recorded which) from PBMCs. This TCR was sampled from a human donor in good health, serving as a control. CDR3 DNA: TGTGCCACCGCTAAATACGGGGGGGATGGCTACACCTTC. It codes for CATAKYGGDGYTF.